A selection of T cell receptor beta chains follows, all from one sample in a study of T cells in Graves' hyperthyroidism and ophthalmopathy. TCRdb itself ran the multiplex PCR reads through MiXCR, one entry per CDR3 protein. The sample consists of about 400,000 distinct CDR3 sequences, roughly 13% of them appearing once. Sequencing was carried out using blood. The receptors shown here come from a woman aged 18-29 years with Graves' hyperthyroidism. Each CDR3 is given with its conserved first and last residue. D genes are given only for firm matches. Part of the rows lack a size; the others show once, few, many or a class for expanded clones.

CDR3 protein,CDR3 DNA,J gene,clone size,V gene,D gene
CATLRDRANTEAFF,TGTGCCACTCTCCGAGACAGAGCAAACACTGAAGCTTTCTTT,TRBJ1-1,many,TRBV15,.
CACSWGNTEAFF,TGTGCCTGCAGCTGGGGAAACACTGAAGCTTTCTTT,TRBJ1-1,.,TRBV6-2/TRBV6-3,.
CATRRDGNMNTQYF,TGCGCCACTCGACGGGACGGGAACATGAATACGCAGTATTTT,TRBJ2-3,many,TRBV5-1,.
CASSFLRGRQETQYF,TGTGCCAGCAGTTTTTTACGAGGGCGGCAAGAGACCCAGTACTTC,TRBJ2-5,many,TRBV28,.
CASGSRGGNQPQHF,TGTGCCAGCGGGAGCAGGGGAGGCAATCAGCCCCAGCATTTT,TRBJ1-5,few,TRBV27,.
CASSSPMGGGPAGANVLTF,TGTGCCAGCAGTTCCCCGATGGGGGGGGGACCCGCCGGGGCCAACGTCCTGACTTTC,TRBJ2-6,many,TRBV28,TRBD2
CASSLEGGVETQYF,TGTGCCAGCAGTTTAGAAGGGGGGGTGGAGACCCAGTACTTC,TRBJ2-5,many,TRBV12-3/TRBV12-4,.
CASSQAVNLYEQFF,TGTGCCAGCAGCCAAGCGGTGAACCTCTACGAGCAGTTCTTC,TRBJ2-1,once,TRBV7-2,.
CSVAGQEIYGYTF,TGCAGCGTTGCCGGACAGGAAATCTATGGCTACACCTTC,TRBJ1-2,many,TRBV29-1,TRBD1
CSARDWGLAGETQYF,TGCAGTGCTAGAGATTGGGGACTAGCGGGCGAGACCCAGTACTTC,TRBJ2-5,many,TRBV20-1,TRBD2
CASSVDGYGYTF,TGCGCCAGCAGTGTAGACGGGTATGGCTACACCTTC,TRBJ1-2,many,TRBV10-2,.
CASSPIRGTDTQYF,TGTGCCAGCAGCCCCATTCGTGGCACAGATACGCAGTATTTT,TRBJ2-3,many,TRBV7-9,.
CASSYSPGKGKLFF,TGTGCCAGCAGTTACTCGCCAGGGAAGGGAAAACTGTTTTTT,TRBJ1-4,.,TRBV6-2/TRBV6-3,.
CASSPLGSGLSGEQYF,TGTGCCAGCAGTCCGCTCGGCAGCGGGCTCTCAGGCGAGCAGTACTTC,TRBJ2-7,many,TRBV27,.
CASSVSTDLNKGPQHF,TGTGCCAGCAGCGTTAGTACCGACCTAAACAAGGGGCCCCAGCATTTT,TRBJ1-5,few,TRBV9,.
CASSLVFRGEGETQYF,TGCGCCAGCAGCTTGGTGTTCAGGGGAGAGGGAGAGACCCAGTACTTC,TRBJ2-5,.,TRBV5-1,.
CATNVGRGINEQFF,TGTGCCACTAACGTGGGCAGGGGGATCAATGAGCAGTTCTTC,TRBJ2-1,many,TRBV27,TRBD1
CASSSTLGAEAFF,TGTGCCAGCAGCTCCACCCTTGGGGCTGAAGCTTTCTTT,TRBJ1-1,few,TRBV7-9,.
CASSSQGARTPLHF,TGTGCCAGCAGCTCACAGGGGGCGCGGACACCCCTCCACTTT,TRBJ1-6,.,TRBV14,TRBD1
CATSYGGISTEAFF,TGTGCCACCTCCTACGGGGGAATAAGCACTGAAGCTTTCTTT,TRBJ1-1,.,TRBV7-9,.
CSVEFASNQPQHF,TGCAGCGTTGAATTTGCTAGCAATCAGCCCCAGCATTTT,TRBJ1-5,.,TRBV29-1,.
CASSPPIRDSARGEQFF,TGTGCCAGCAGTCCCCCCATCCGGGACTCCGCGCGGGGGGAGCAGTTCTTC,TRBJ2-1,many,TRBV12-3/TRBV12-4,TRBD2
CASSLGSDLNYEQYF,TGTGCCAGCAGCTTGGGGTCGGACCTGAACTACGAGCAGTACTTC,TRBJ2-7,many,TRBV5-8,.
CSARDGRASTDTQYF,TGCAGTGCCAGGGATGGTCGGGCTAGCACAGATACGCAGTATTTT,TRBJ2-3,many,TRBV20-1,.
CASRFGTGNSYTF,TGTGCCAGCAGATTCGGGACAGGGAATAGCTACACCTTC,TRBJ1-2,.,TRBV5-6,TRBD1
CASSFSAGDYGYTF,TGTGCCAGCAGTTTCTCGGCAGGGGACTATGGCTACACCTTC,TRBJ1-2,few,TRBV6-6,.
CASSPIGAHTEAFF,TGTGCCAGCTCACCCATAGGGGCCCACACTGAAGCTTTCTTT,TRBJ1-1,many,TRBV18,.
CASSQGFGADTEAFF,TGCGCCAGCAGCCAAGGGTTCGGGGCGGACACTGAAGCTTTCTTT,TRBJ1-1,many,TRBV4-1,.
CASSLESRRNGAYNEQFF,TGCGCCAGCAGCTTGGAAAGTCGGAGGAATGGGGCCTACAATGAGCAGTTCTTC,TRBJ2-1,many,TRBV5-1,.
CSARAGTGSYEQYF,TGCAGTGCTAGAGCCGGGACAGGATCCTACGAGCAGTACTTC,TRBJ2-7,many,TRBV20-1,TRBD1
CASSPGGPNEKLFF,TGTGCCAGCAGCCCCGGTGGCCCTAATGAAAAACTGTTTTTT,TRBJ1-4,few,TRBV9,.
CAWRLAGGITGELFF,TGTGCCTGGAGACTAGCGGGAGGCATCACCGGGGAGCTGTTTTTT,TRBJ2-2,.,TRBV30,TRBD2
CACGTGVTGELFF,TGTGCCTGCGGGACAGGTGTTACCGGGGAGCTGTTTTTT,TRBJ2-2,.,TRBV12-3/TRBV12-4,TRBD1
CASSLALVSSYNEQFF,TGTGCCAGCAGCTTGGCCCTCGTTAGCTCCTACAATGAGCAGTTCTTC,TRBJ2-1,many,TRBV5-8,.
CASSFSGHKGKLFF,TGTGCCAGCAGTTTCTCGGGCCACAAAGGAAAACTGTTTTTT,TRBJ1-4,many,TRBV12-3/TRBV12-4,.